Shown below are 4 T cell receptor beta chains from a single sample sequenced in a study of T-cell reconstitution after alpha-beta-depleted transplantation in children. The library targeted TCRbeta and was prepared with unique molecular identifiers. TCRdb reprocessed the PCR reads via MiXCR and lists one record per CDR3 protein. The table includes about 610,000 distinct CDR3 sequences, under 12% detected once. The sample consisted of PBMCs from the stem cell graft donor, taken from the stem cell graft. These receptors were collected from a human donor who donated a stem cell graft to a child with acute myeloid leukemia.

This clonotype was found many times. V gene TRBV15 combines with J gene TRBJ2-5; 14 nucleotides agree with TRBD2. Germline V lookup: CDR1 LNHNV, CDR2 YYDKDF (reference sequence). The CDR3 contains 16 residues. The V gene end was trimmed by 4 bases and the J gene end by 4 bases; junction bases not matched to a gene: 5. This CDR3 reads CATSNGLAGGGETQYF. As DNA, the CDR3 is TGTGCCACCAGCAACGGACTAGCGGGAGGAGGAGAGACCCAGTACTTC.

This clonotype was recorded a few times. The chain carries TRBV7-2 and TRBJ2-1, with no clear D. The CDR3 contains 11 residues. The V gene lost 5 bases and the J gene lost 12 bases, with 11 bases spanning the gap. The germline CDR1 and CDR2 sequences are SGHTA and FQGNSA. In nucleotides, the CDR3 is TGTGCCAGCAGCCTCACAATAGGGCAGTTCTTC. It is translated as CASSLTIGQFF.

The chain carries TRBV4-3 and TRBJ2-2, with a possible D match to TRBD2 (6 bases). With 5 bases removed from V and 5 bases from J, the gap between germline ends came to 15 bases. The CDR3 runs 15 residues. Germline V gene sequence: CDR1 LGHNA, CDR2 YSLEER. The CDR3 region is CASSETGVGTGELFF. CDR3 DNA: TGCGCCAGCAGCGAGACGGGAGTCGGAACCGGGGAGCTGTTTTTT.

This chain joins TRBV29-1 and TRBJ2-5, with D uncertain. CDR3 length: 12 amino acids. CDR1 and CDR2 from the germline V gene are SQVTM and ANQGSEA. V shed 2 bases and J shed 3 bases, with 7 bases lying between them. The CDR3 DNA reads TGCAGCGTTGAACGCGACAAAGAGACCCAGTACTTC. The encoded protein is CSVERDKETQYF.